These 8 T cell receptor beta chains share one sample of origin, sequenced in a study of T-cell memory formation after mild COVID-19. TCRdb independently ran MiXCR on the 5' RACE reads; one entry per CDR3 protein. The sample has approximately 290,000 distinct CDR3 sequences, just under 20% seen once. Sequencing used PBMCs or a T cell subset sorted from them (not recorded which). The receptors were gathered from a man aged 18 to 30 who had mild COVID-19 (a few samples of this study predate the infection). Cell type and time point are not known.

The chain has TRBV4-1 and TRBJ1-2; 8 nucleotides line up with TRBD1. The CDR3 consists of 14 residues. J was trimmed by 7 bases and V by 5 bases; bases with no gene match: 9. The germline V gene encodes CDR1 MGHRA and CDR2 YSYEKL. The CDR3 is CASSSPQGGVGYTF. DNA of the CDR3: TGCGCCAGCAGCTCCCCACAGGGGGGGGTTGGCTACACCTTC.

This clonotype was counted a few times. The J gene is TRBJ2-7, the V gene TRBV6-1; D is possibly TRBD2 (6 bases). This CDR3 region has 13 residues. CDR1 is MNHNS and CDR2 is SASEGT in the germline V gene. V was pared by 8 bases and J by 5 bases, with 16 bases between. The CDR3 protein is CASARGMRNEQYF. The CDR3 coding sequence is TGTGCCAGCGCCCGGGGGATGAGGAACGAGCAGTACTTC.

The J gene is TRBJ2-3, the V gene TRBV20-1; the D gene is possibly TRBD2 (6 bases). V lost 2 bases and J 2 bases, leaving 20 bases between the germline ends. The CDR3 totals 17 residues. Germline V lookup: CDR1 DFQATT, CDR2 SNEGSKA (reference sequence). CDR3 sequence reads: CSARPSDLAAYTDTQYF. The DNA of the CDR3 is TGCAGTGCTAGACCCTCCGACTTAGCGGCCTACACAGATACGCAGTATTTT.

V gene TRBV7-3 combines with J gene TRBJ1-1; D perhaps matches TRBD1 (5 bases). This CDR3 is 15 amino acids long. Trimming cost V 1 base and J 3 bases, with 12 bases left between them. Germline-derived CDR1 and CDR2 are SGHTA and FQGTGA. The CDR3 DNA follows: TGTGCCAGCAGCTTAAAGGGGCGTGGGTACACTGAAGCTTTCTTT. This codes for CASSLKGRGYTEAFF.

This chain links TRBV20-1 with TRBJ2-5, with 8 bases identical to TRBD2. The germline gives CDR1 DFQATT, CDR2 SNEGSKA (reference sequence). The CDR3 consists of 15 residues. V was pared by 0 bases and J by 4 bases, with 7 bases of the junction left unmatched. The CDR3 reads CSARDPAGGGETQYF. In DNA, the CDR3 is TGCAGTGCTAGAGATCCCGCGGGGGGAGGAGAGACCCAGTACTTC.

The chain joins TRBV11-2 to TRBJ2-1; 9 bases agree with TRBD2. Germline V gene data show CDR1 as SGHAT and CDR2 as FQNNGV. After removal of 5 bases from V and 3 bases from J, the junction contained 14 bases not matched to a gene. This CDR3 region has 18 residues. CDR3: CASSVVFQRGVGYNEQFF. The CDR3 DNA follows: TGTGCCAGCAGCGTAGTATTCCAGCGGGGGGTCGGCTACAATGAGCAGTTCTTC. The full variable domain, rest sourced from reference TRBV11-2 and TRBJ2-1, is EAGVAQSPRYKIIEKRQSVAFWCNPISGHATLYWYQQILGQGPKLLIQFQNNGVVDDSQLPKDRFSAERLKGVDSTLKIQPAKLEDSAVYLCASSVVFQRGVGYNEQFFGPGTRLTVL.

The chain couples TRBV29-1 to TRBJ1-1; unclear D gene. This CDR3 is built from 13 residues. CDR1 SQVTM and CDR2 ANQGSEA come from the germline V gene. The ends were cut back, 4 bases at V and 0 bases at J, with 9 bases in the middle. Here the CDR3 reads CSVGQLMNTEAFF. DNA of the CDR3: TGCAGCGTTGGGCAGCTGATGAACACTGAAGCTTTCTTT.

There are a few counts of this clonotype. At one of its ends the junction is not consistent with the germline gene, which may arise from a read error. The chain is built from TRBV7-7 and TRBJ2-5, with D maybe TRBD2 (6 bases). The germline CDR1 and CDR2 sequences are SSHAT and FNYEAQ (reference sequence). The length of the CDR3 is 15 residues. As DNA, the CDR3 is TGTGCTAGCAGCTTAGGAGGGTCCAGGCAAGAGACCCAGTACTTC. Translation: CASSLGGSRQETQYF.